The 4 T cell receptor beta chains in this list originate from one sample, sequenced in a study of T-cell reconstitution after alpha-beta-depleted transplantation in children. The TCRbeta library incorporated unique molecular identifiers. One entry per CDR3 protein, called by TCRdb with MiXCR from the PCR reads. This sample yields roughly 500,000 distinct CDR3 sequences, of which around 16% are seen a single time; approximately 3% belongs to the top ten. Here the sequenced sample was PBMCs from the stem cell graft donor, taken from the stem cell graft. All receptors derive from a human donor who donated a stem cell graft to a child with acute lymphoblastic leukemia.

V and J are TRBV27 and TRBJ1-1, with TRBD1 identical over 7 bases. Germline CDR1 and CDR2: MNHEY and SMNVEV (reference sequence). This CDR3 region has 15 residues. Trimming cost V 3 bases and J 5 bases; bases outside gene matches: 9. The CDR3 DNA is TGTGCCAGCAGTTTTATAGGGGGCGAGTATACTGAAGCTTTCTTT. Translation gives CASSFIGGEYTEAFF.

Only a few counts were recorded for this clonotype. The V call is TRBV5-1, the J call TRBJ2-1; tentative D call: TRBD1 (5 bases). Trimming took 0 bases from V and 3 from J, leaving 10 bases between them. Germline V CDR1 and CDR2: SGHRS, YFSETQ. The CDR3 is made up of 15 amino acids. The CDR3 spells CASSLEGVIYNEQFF. CDR3 bases: TGCGCCAGCAGCTTGGAAGGGGTCATCTACAATGAGCAGTTCTTC.

J is TRBJ1-6 and V is TRBV5-6, with TRBD1 as a possible D gene (6 bases). V lost 8 bases and J lost 10, with 13 bases in between. This CDR3 has 12 residues. Looked up from germline, CDR1 is SGHDT and CDR2 is YYEEEE. The CDR3 region has the DNA TGTGCCAGTAGGACAGTCCTCTCACCCCTCCACTTT. The encoded protein is CASRTVLSPLHF. The variable domain in full, with the rest retrieved from reference TRBV5-6 and TRBJ1-6, is DAGVTQSPTHLIKTRGQQVTLRCSPKSGHDTVSWYQQALGQGPQFIFQYYEEEERQRGNFPDRFSGHQFPNYSSELNVNALLLGDSALYLCASRTVLSPLHFGNGTRLTVT.

The chain employs TRBV11-1 and TRBJ2-1; D may correspond to TRBD1 or TRBD2 (5 bases each). The CDR3 consists of 20 residues. Trimming took off 3 bases at V and 1 base at J, with 25 bases between the two ends. Germline V gene lookup returns CDR1 SGHAT and CDR2 FQDESV (reference sequence). CDR3 DNA sequence: TGTGCCAGCAGCTTGACTCTAGCCCCCAGGGCCGTGGTATCCTACAATGAGCAGTTCTTC. This sequence encodes CASSLTLAPRAVVSYNEQFF.